These 8 T cell receptor beta chains were sequenced from one sample in a study of cytomegalovirus exposure and HLA in healthy donors. The PCR was carried out with 60 Vbeta primers and 13 Jbeta primers. The repertoire was sequenced with immunoSEQ multiplex PCR; TCRdb's copy has only in-frame clones and lacks some. The table shows over 100,000 clones, with around 78% occurring only once. The specimen sequenced was PBMCs. Source of these receptors: a middle-aged man in good health and CMV-seronegative.

The rearrangement joins TRBV9 to TRBJ2-1, with 7 nucleotides matching TRBD1. The germline V gene encodes CDR1 SGDLS and CDR2 YYNGEE. Trimming removed 0 bases from V and 4 bases from J; junction bases left unmatched: 10. The CDR3 is 17 amino acids. CDR3 in amino acids: CASSVAPTGASYNEQFF. The CDR3 DNA follows: TGTGCCAGCAGCGTAGCCCCTACAGGGGCCTCTTACAATGAGCAGTTCTTC.

This chain connects TRBV28 to TRBJ2-7; the D is unclear. Trimming removed 3 bases at V and 2 bases at J, with 11 bases between. The CDR3 covers 14 residues. Germline CDR1 and CDR2: MDHEN and SYDVKM. As DNA, the CDR3 is TGTGCCAGCAGTTTGGCCAGTCGCCCCTACGAGCAGTACTTC. Translation: CASSLASRPYEQYF.

In DNA form, the CDR3 reads TGTGCCAGCAGCCGATGGGCGGGAGAGATCGTAGTAGCCAAAAACATTCAGTACTTC. It yields the protein CASSRWAGEIVVAKNIQYF. This chain links TRBV7-6 with TRBJ2-4; the match to TRBD2 covers 7 bases. This CDR3 contains 19 residues. The junction had 16 bases not matched to a gene; V was cut back by 5 bases and J by 0 bases. CDR1 and CDR2 from the germline V gene are SGHVS and FNYEAQ.

The chain carries TRBV5-1 and TRBJ2-3, with TRBD2 matching over 12 bases. The CDR3 length is 15 residues. With V trimmed by 6 bases and J by 3 bases, 5 bases remained unmatched. Per germline, CDR1 SGHRS and CDR2 YFSETQ. CDR3 DNA sequence: TGCGCCAGCACCCTAGCGGGAGGGCCAACAGATACGCAGTATTTT. It translates to CASTLAGGPTDTQYF. The full variable domain, with the rest looked up from reference TRBV5-1 and TRBJ2-3, is KAGVTQTPRYLIKTRGQQVTLSCSPISGHRSVSWYQQTPGQGLQFLFEYFSETQRNKGNFPGRFSGRQFSNSRSEMNVSTLELGDSALYLCASTLAGGPTDTQYFGPGTRLTVL.

This chain connects TRBV7-9 to TRBJ2-5; 8 bases map to TRBD1. The closer fit of TRBJ2-7 to the DNA end suggests the J call may be wrong. Germline V CDR1 and CDR2: SEHNR, FQNEAQ (reference sequence). CDR3 length equals 15 residues. DNA of the CDR3: TGTGCCAGCAGCCAGGGACAGGACCCTTCCTACGAGCAGTACTTC. Protein sequence: CASSQGQDPSYEQYF.

The V gene is TRBV9, the J gene TRBJ1-5; TRBD1 matches 7 bases. V was pared by 0 bases and J by 3 bases, with 3 bases of the junction left unmatched. The CDR3 is made up of 15 amino acids. Germline assignment: CDR1 SGDLS and CDR2 YYNGEE. The CDR3 nucleotides read TGTGCCAGCAGCGTAGAGGGGGCGATCAATCAGCCCCAGCATTTT. This translates into CASSVEGAINQPQHF.

The genes are TRBV5-1 and TRBJ1-1, with D tentatively TRBD1 (5 bases). The CDR3 covers 15 residues. V lost 3 bases and J 0 bases, leaving 12 bases between the germline ends. Germline V CDR1 and CDR2: SGHRS, YFSETQ. The CDR3 sequence is CASSSSTVVNTEAFF. The CDR3 region has the DNA TGCGCCAGCAGCTCTTCGACAGTCGTGAACACTGAAGCTTTCTTT. Together with reference TRBV5-1 and TRBJ1-1, the CDR3 gives the full variable domain: KAGVTQTPRYLIKTRGQQVTLSCSPISGHRSVSWYQQTPGQGLQFLFEYFSETQRNKGNFPGRFSGRQFSNSRSEMNVSTLELGDSALYLCASSSSTVVNTEAFFGQGTRLTVV.

This clone was picked up a small number of times. This rearrangement joins TRBV5-1 to TRBJ2-1; no clear D gene. In germline, CDR1 is SGHRS, CDR2 YFSETQ. This CDR3 region has 17 residues. Trimming took off 0 bases at V and 2 bases at J, with 15 bases between the two ends. The CDR3 DNA follows: TGCGCCAGCAGCTTGGTGGCCCCCAGCGCCGCCTACAATGAGCAGTTCTTC. Its protein product is CASSLVAPSAAYNEQFF.